These 23 T cell receptor beta chains originate from one sample sequenced in a study of long-term antiretroviral therapy in people with HIV. An immunoSEQ assay, version v3.0, was performed at survey level. TCRdb keeps only in-frame clones here, not all; method: immunoSEQ multiplex PCR. Of 25,000 to 30,000 clones in the sample, roughly 89% are singletons; the top ten hold less than 7%. Specimen: unsorted PBMCs, collected 0.4 years after starting antiretroviral therapy. All receptors come from a man aged 18 to 30 with HIV.

The CDR3 spells CASSLEGQGNEQYF. CDR3 DNA sequence: TGCGCCAGCAGCCTTGAGGGACAGGGAAACGAGCAGTACTTC. The rearrangement uses TRBV4-1 and TRBJ2-7; TRBD1 matches at 9 bases. Germline CDR1 MGHRA, CDR2 YSYEKL. CDR3 length: 14 amino acids. The V gene end was trimmed by 4 bases and the J gene end by 5 bases; junction bases not matched to a gene: 6.

V is TRBV9 and J is TRBJ2-2; possibly TRBD1 for D (6 bases). The CDR3 is 13 amino acids. Trimming took off 6 bases at V and 7 bases at J, with 13 bases between the two ends. Germline assignment: CDR1 SGDLS and CDR2 YYNGEE. CDR3 protein: CASNLQGNGELFF. The DNA for the CDR3 is TGTGCCAGCAACTTACAGGGAAACGGGGAGCTGTTTTTT.

This chain connects TRBV28 to TRBJ2-6; D not resolved. CDR1 is MDHEN and CDR2 is SYDVKM in the germline V gene. The CDR3 consists of 14 residues. Trimming took 5 bases from V and 3 from J, leaving 8 bases between them. The CDR3 region is CASSPYDGANVLTF. CDR3 sequence (DNA): TGTGCCAGCAGTCCATATGATGGGGCCAACGTCCTGACTTTC.

This clone was found a few times. This sequence joins TRBV2 and TRBJ1-5; D is undetermined. Germline values: CDR1 SNHLY, CDR2 FYNNEI. V dropped 4 bases and J dropped 6 bases, with 10 bases sitting between them. This CDR3 contains 13 residues. Written as DNA, the CDR3 is TGTGCCAGCAGTGGGTTACAGCCTCAGCCCCAGCATTTT. Translated, it gives CASSGLQPQPQHF.

The V gene is TRBV29-1, the J gene TRBJ1-2; 8 positions agree with TRBD1. The germline gives CDR1 SQVTM, CDR2 ANQGSEA. This CDR3 spans 13 amino acids. J gave up 1 base and V 6 bases, and 4 bases lay outside the gene matches. CDR3 bases: TGCAGCGTCGACAGGGGCCTTAACTATGGCTACACCTTC. Its protein product is CSVDRGLNYGYTF.

The chain employs TRBV7-9 and TRBJ2-7; no clear D gene. CDR3 length: 15 residues. Trimming removed 1 base from V and 3 bases from J, with 13 bases in between. The germline gives CDR1 SEHNR, CDR2 FQNEAQ (reference sequence). The DNA of the CDR3 is TGTGCCAGCAGCTTAGAAGGCGGACCTGTCTACGAGCAGTACTTC. Residues: CASSLEGGPVYEQYF.

The chain employs TRBV14 and TRBJ2-5, with D tentatively TRBD1 (5 bases). V lost 0 bases to trimming and J lost 5 bases, with 16 bases between them. The germline gives CDR1 SGHDN, CDR2 FVKESK. The CDR3 spans 16 residues. CDR3 loop: CASSQESNNGAETQYF. CDR3 in DNA: TGTGCCAGCAGCCAAGAATCCAATAATGGGGCGGAGACCCAGTACTTC.

V and J are TRBV27 and TRBJ2-1; the D is unclear. Germline CDR1 MNHEY, CDR2 SMNVEV (reference sequence). CDR3 length: 15 residues. The germline V and J ends were trimmed by 4 bases and 5 bases, with 15 bases remaining between them. The CDR3 reads CASSYEVGVNNEQFF. Here the CDR3 DNA reads TGTGCCAGCAGTTATGAGGTCGGAGTAAACAATGAGCAGTTCTTC.

The V and J genes are TRBV7-9 and TRBJ2-3; tentative D call: TRBD2 (6 bases). This CDR3 has 14 amino acids. Looked up from germline, CDR1 is SEHNR and CDR2 is FQNEAQ (reference sequence). Trimming removed 5 bases from V and 3 bases from J, with 12 bases in between. The CDR3 bases are TGTGCCAGCAGCCAAGCAGGAGGGACAGATACGCAGTATTTT. It specifies CASSQAGGTDTQYF.

The rearrangement links TRBV6-1 to TRBJ1-5; maybe TRBD1 (6 bases). Germline CDR1 MNHNS, CDR2 SASEGT. The CDR3 is 13 amino acids. Trimming took 6 bases from V and 4 from J, leaving 10 bases between them. The CDR3 region is CASRYGQNQPQHF. The CDR3 DNA reads TGTGCCAGCAGATATGGACAGAATCAGCCCCAGCATTTT.

The chain recombines TRBV5-5 with TRBJ1-2; 7 nucleotides align to TRBD1. J was trimmed by 8 bases and V by 2 bases; bases with no gene match: 6. Germline-derived CDR1 and CDR2 are SGHKS and YYEKEE (reference sequence). CDR3 length equals 13 residues. The CDR3 spells CASSLGGGVGYTF. In nucleotides, the CDR3 is TGTGCCAGCAGCTTAGGGGGCGGCGTCGGCTACACCTTC.

The V call is TRBV14, the J call TRBJ2-1; D is uncertain. Germline CDR1 reads SGHDN; CDR2 reads FVKESK. V lost 1 base and J lost 8, with 12 bases in between. The CDR3 covers 14 residues. The CDR3 loop is CASSQVPARDEQFF. CDR3 nucleotides: TGTGCCAGCAGCCAAGTTCCGGCTCGAGATGAGCAGTTCTTC.

The V gene is TRBV9, the J gene TRBJ2-7; D tentatively reads TRBD1 or TRBD2 (5 bases each). CDR1 is SGDLS, CDR2 YYNGEE, per germline. The V and J ends lost 4 bases and 1 base respectively, with 27 bases between them. This CDR3 is built from 19 residues. The CDR3 reads CASSLVHPEPGPLSYEQYF. In DNA form, the CDR3 reads TGTGCCAGCAGCCTTGTGCACCCCGAACCGGGACCCTTATCCTACGAGCAGTACTTC.

This sequence joins TRBV6-5 and TRBJ1-2; TRBD1 might be the D (6 bases). CDR1 MNHEY and CDR2 SVGAGI come from the germline V gene. This CDR3 has 10 amino acids. The V end lost 8 bases, the J end lost 11 bases, and 12 bases lay between the germline ends. CDR3 DNA: TGTGCCAGCGGACAGAGACCTTACACCTTC. This encodes CASGQRPYTF.

This chain connects TRBV5-4 to TRBJ2-1; 12 positions agree with TRBD2. The germline V gene has CDR1 SGHNT and CDR2 YYREEE (reference sequence). Trimming took 5 bases from V and 8 from J; bases not matched to a gene: 8. This CDR3 is built from 15 residues. The CDR3 here is CASRPLAGGQDEQFF. The CDR3 nucleotides are TGTGCCAGCAGGCCGCTAGCGGGGGGGCAGGATGAGCAGTTCTTC.

The chain combines TRBV29-1 with TRBJ2-5; D not certain. CDR1 is SQVTM and CDR2 is ANQGSEA in the germline V gene. CDR3 length: 12 amino acids. V was shortened by 5 bases and J by 4 bases, with 11 bases between the two germline ends. The CDR3 DNA reads as TGCAGCGTTCCGTCGGGCGGAGAGACCCAGTACTTC. This codes for CSVPSGGETQYF.

This sequence joins TRBV6-1 and TRBJ2-7, with 8 bases matching TRBD1. The germline gives CDR1 MNHNS, CDR2 SASEGT. The CDR3 has 14 residues. Trimming removed 3 bases from V and 4 bases from J; junction bases left unmatched: 5. This CDR3 is CASSDWTGFYEQYF. CDR3 DNA: TGTGCCAGCAGTGACTGGACAGGGTTTTACGAGCAGTACTTC.

This clone was seen a few times. The rearrangement joins TRBV7-3 to TRBJ2-3; possibly TRBD1 for D (6 bases). The CDR3 consists of 17 residues. Trimming left V 1 base short and J 6 bases short, with 20 bases between. CDR1 is SGHTA, CDR2 FQGTGA, per germline. In DNA, the CDR3 is TGTGCCAGCAGCTTAAGAGGGGGAGCCGAGGTGATTGATACGCAGTATTTT. Translating gives CASSLRGGAEVIDTQYF.

The chain combines TRBV29-1 with TRBJ2-3, with 12 positions matching TRBD2. CDR1 is SQVTM, CDR2 ANQGSEA, per germline. J was trimmed by 4 bases and V by 6 bases; bases with no gene match: 5. There are 14 residues in the CDR3. The CDR3 loop is CSVSLAGGADTQYF. The CDR3 nucleotides are TGCAGCGTCTCACTAGCGGGAGGAGCAGATACGCAGTATTTT.

V usage is TRBV19 and J usage is TRBJ1-2; the match to TRBD1 covers 8 bases. Germline-derived CDR1 and CDR2 are LNHDA and SQIVND (reference sequence). The CDR3 is made up of 15 amino acids. Germline trimming cut 4 bases from V and 3 bases from J; bases unmatched to any gene: 7. This CDR3 is CASSRAGQGDYGYTF. The CDR3 coding sequence is TGTGCCAGTAGTAGGGCTGGACAGGGCGACTATGGCTACACCTTC. The whole variable domain, filled in from reference TRBV19 and TRBJ1-2, reads DGGITQSPKYLFRKEGQNVTLSCEQNLNHDAMYWYRQDPGQGLRLIYYSQIVNDFQKGDIAEGYSVSREKKESFPLTVTSAQKNPTAFYLCASSRAGQGDYGYTFGSGTRLTVV.

V is TRBV4-3 and J is TRBJ2-1; a weak D match, TRBD1 (6 bases). CDR1 LGHNA and CDR2 YSLEER come from the germline V gene. V was cut by 0 bases and J by 0 bases, with 12 bases left in between. The CDR3 runs 17 residues. In DNA, the CDR3 is TGCGCCAGCAGCCAAGATCGGGCCAGGGGCTCCTACAATGAGCAGTTCTTC. It specifies CASSQDRARGSYNEQFF.

This sequence joins TRBV7-9 and TRBJ2-7, with a weak D call TRBD2 (5 bases). The CDR3 consists of 14 residues. Germline V gene data show CDR1 as SEHNR and CDR2 as FQNEAQ (reference sequence). The V end was cut by 1 base, the J end by 3 bases, with 10 bases between. The CDR3 DNA follows: TGTGCCAGCAGCTTAGTGGTCGGAGGCTACGAGCAGTACTTC. It is translated as CASSLVVGGYEQYF.

The V call is TRBV4-1, the J call TRBJ1-1, with D unresolved. Trimming pared 6 bases from V and 1 base from J, leaving 15 bases between. The CDR3 contains 15 residues. Germline loops: CDR1 MGHRA, CDR2 YSYEKL. CDR3: CASSISEPTNTEAFF. In DNA, the CDR3 is TGCGCCAGCAGTATATCCGAGCCGACGAACACTGAAGCTTTCTTT.